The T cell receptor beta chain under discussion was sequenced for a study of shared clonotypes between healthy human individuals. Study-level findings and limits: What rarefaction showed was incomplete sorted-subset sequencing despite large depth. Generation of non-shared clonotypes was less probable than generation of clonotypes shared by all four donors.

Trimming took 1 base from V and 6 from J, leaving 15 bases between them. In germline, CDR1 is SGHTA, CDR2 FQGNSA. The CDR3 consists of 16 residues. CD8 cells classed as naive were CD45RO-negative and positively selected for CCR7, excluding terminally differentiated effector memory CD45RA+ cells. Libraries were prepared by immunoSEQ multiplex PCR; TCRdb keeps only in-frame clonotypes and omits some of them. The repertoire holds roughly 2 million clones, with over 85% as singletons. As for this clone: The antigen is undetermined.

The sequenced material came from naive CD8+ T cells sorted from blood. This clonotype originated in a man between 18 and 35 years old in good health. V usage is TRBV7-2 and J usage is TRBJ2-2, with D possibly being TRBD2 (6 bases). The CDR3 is CASSLVLSGESGELFF. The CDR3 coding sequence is TGTGCCAGCAGCTTAGTGCTTTCGGGGGAGTCCGGGGAGCTGTTTTTT.